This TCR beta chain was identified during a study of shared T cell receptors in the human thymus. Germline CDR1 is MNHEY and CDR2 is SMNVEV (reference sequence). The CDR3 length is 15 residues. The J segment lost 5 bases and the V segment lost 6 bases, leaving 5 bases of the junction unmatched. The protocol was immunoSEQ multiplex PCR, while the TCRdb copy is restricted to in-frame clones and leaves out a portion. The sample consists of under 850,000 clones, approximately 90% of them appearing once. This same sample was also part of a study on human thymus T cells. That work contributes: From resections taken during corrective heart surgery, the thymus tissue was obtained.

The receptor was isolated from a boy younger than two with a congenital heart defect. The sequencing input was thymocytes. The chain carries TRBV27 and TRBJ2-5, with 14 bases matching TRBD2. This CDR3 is CASRGTSGSVETQYF. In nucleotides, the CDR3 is TGTGCCAGCAGGGGGACTAGCGGGAGTGTGGAGACCCAGTACTTC.